This T cell receptor beta chain was sequenced in a study of blood T cell repertoires in COVID-19. Study-wide background: Donors in the United States, Italy and Spain gave samples during acute or convalescent COVID-19. T cells, B-cell-depleted T cells, or PBMCs supplied cDNA or gDNA.

How the authors handled the data: Cell counts per sample came from amplifying reference gene primers. Profiled with immunoSEQ multiplex PCR; TCRdb holds only in-frame clones, not every one. The V and J calls and clone size were taken over from that table, and D and trimming were inferred from the DNA. The profile shows around 72,000 clones, 80% to 90% of them singletons. In this sample, this clone turned up once. Germline CDR1 SGHRS, CDR2 YFSETQ. The CDR3 sequence is 17 residues long. V trimming: 4 bases; J trimming: 4 bases; junction bases outside the gene matches: 8. Sequencing input: peripheral blood. The receptor comes from a woman aged 70-85 years with acute or convalescent COVID-19. The chain is built from TRBV5-1 and TRBJ2-5; 15 bases match TRBD2. CDR3 sequence (DNA): TGCGCCAGCAGCCTAGGACTAGCGGGAGGGCCGGGAGAGACCCAGTACTTC. It translates to CASSLGLAGGPGETQYF.